The 3 T cell receptor beta chains below all came from one sample that was sequenced in a study of blood T cell repertoires in COVID-19. Only in-frame clones appear in the TCRdb table, and some are missing; sequencing was by immunoSEQ multiplex PCR. The repertoire has about 220,000 clones, around 82% of them found once; the top ten carry around 3.5%. The sequenced sample consisted of peripheral blood. The receptors derive from a woman of 80 years or more with acute or convalescent COVID-19.

The rearrangement uses TRBV7-9 and TRBJ2-3, with 8 bases identical to TRBD2. The CDR3 length is 16 residues. In germline, CDR1 is SEHNR, CDR2 FQNEAQ (reference sequence). V shed 5 bases and J 0 bases; nucleotides not matched to a gene: 7. The CDR3: CASSPRRGDSTDTQYF. DNA for the CDR3: TGTGCCAGCAGCCCTCGGCGGGGGGATAGCACAGATACGCAGTATTTT.

The V and J genes are TRBV5-1 and TRBJ2-1; D perhaps matches TRBD2 (6 bases). Germline V gene lookup returns CDR1 SGHRS and CDR2 YFSETQ. The CDR3 loop spans 16 amino acids. V dropped 5 bases and J dropped 0 bases, with 15 bases sitting between them. The CDR3 protein is CASRGMAGFSYNEQFF. DNA for the CDR3: TGCGCCAGCAGGGGGATGGCGGGATTCTCCTACAATGAGCAGTTCTTC.

This chain joins TRBV11-2 and TRBJ1-1; possibly TRBD1 for D (5 bases). Trimming left V 4 bases short and J 5 bases short, with 11 bases between. The CDR3 length is 13 residues. CDR1 is SGHAT and CDR2 is FQNNGV in the germline V gene. The CDR3 nucleotides are TGTGCCAGCAGCTCACGGTACAGGACTGAAGCTTTCTTT. This gives the protein CASSSRYRTEAFF.